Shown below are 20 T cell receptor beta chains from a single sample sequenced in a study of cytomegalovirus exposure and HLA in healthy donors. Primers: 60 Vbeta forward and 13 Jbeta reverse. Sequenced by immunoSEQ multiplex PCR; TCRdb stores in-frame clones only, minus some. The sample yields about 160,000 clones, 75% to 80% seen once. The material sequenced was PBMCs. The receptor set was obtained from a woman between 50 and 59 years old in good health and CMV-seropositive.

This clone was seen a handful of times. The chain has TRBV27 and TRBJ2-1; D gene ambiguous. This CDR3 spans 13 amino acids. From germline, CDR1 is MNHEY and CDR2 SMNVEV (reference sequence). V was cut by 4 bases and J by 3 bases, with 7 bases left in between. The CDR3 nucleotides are TGTGCCAGCAGTTGGGCCAGCTACAATGAGCAGTTCTTC. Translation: CASSWASYNEQFF.

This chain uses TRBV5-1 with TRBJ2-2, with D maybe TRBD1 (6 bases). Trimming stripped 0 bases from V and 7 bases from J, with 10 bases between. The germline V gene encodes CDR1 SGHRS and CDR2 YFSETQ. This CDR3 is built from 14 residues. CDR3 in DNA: TGCGCCAGCAGCTTGGGACAGGCTAGCGGGGAGCTGTTTTTT. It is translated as CASSLGQASGELFF.

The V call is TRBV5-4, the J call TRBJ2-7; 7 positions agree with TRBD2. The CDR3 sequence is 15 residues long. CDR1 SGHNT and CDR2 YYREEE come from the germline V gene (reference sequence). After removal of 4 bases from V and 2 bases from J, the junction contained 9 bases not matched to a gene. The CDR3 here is CASSRGGGSPYEQYF. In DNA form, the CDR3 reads TGTGCCAGCAGCCGGGGTGGCGGGAGTCCCTACGAGCAGTACTTC. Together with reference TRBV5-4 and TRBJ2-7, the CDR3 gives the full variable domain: ETGVTQSPTHLIKTRGQQVTLRCSSQSGHNTVSWYQQALGQGPQFIFQYYREEENGRGNFPPRFSGLQFPNYSSELNVNALELDDSALYLCASSRGGGSPYEQYFGPGTRLTVT.

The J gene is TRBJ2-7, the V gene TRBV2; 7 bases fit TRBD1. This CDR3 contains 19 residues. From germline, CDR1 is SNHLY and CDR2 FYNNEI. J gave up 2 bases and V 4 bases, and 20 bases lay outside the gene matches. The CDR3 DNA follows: TGTGCCAGCAGTGCTGGATCACAAGCCGGGACAGAGACCCCCTACGAGCAGTACTTC. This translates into CASSAGSQAGTETPYEQYF.

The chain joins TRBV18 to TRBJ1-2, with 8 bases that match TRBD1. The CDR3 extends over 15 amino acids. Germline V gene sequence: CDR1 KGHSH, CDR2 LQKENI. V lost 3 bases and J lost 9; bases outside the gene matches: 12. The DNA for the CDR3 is TGTGCCAGCTCACCCCCGTTAAGGCAGGGGGCTAGCTACACCTTC. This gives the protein CASSPPLRQGASYTF.

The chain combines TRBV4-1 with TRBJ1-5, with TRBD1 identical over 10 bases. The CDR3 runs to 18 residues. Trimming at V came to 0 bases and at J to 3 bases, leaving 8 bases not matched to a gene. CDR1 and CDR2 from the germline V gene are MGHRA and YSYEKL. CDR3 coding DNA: TGCGCCAGCAGCCAAGATCAGGACAGGGGGGAGCTCAATCAGCCCCAGCATTTT. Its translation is CASSQDQDRGELNQPQHF.

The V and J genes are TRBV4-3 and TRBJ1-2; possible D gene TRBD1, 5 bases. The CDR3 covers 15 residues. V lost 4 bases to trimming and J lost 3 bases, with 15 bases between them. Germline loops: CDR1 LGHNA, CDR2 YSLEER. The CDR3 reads CASSPQRTPYYGYTF. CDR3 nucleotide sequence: TGCGCCAGCAGCCCCCAAAGGACACCATACTATGGCTACACCTTC.

The CDR3 DNA follows: TGTGCCAGCAGGAATAGCCCCTCCGAGCAGTACTTC. This codes for CASRNSPSEQYF. This chain joins TRBV28 and TRBJ2-7; D unresolved. CDR1 is MDHEN, CDR2 SYDVKM, per germline. The CDR3 extends over 12 amino acids. V gave up 6 bases and J gave up 6 bases, with 12 bases separating them.

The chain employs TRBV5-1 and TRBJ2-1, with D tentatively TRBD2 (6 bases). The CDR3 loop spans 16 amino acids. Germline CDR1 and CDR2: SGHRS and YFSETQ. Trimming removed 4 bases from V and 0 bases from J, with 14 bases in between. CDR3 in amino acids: CASSVLGGASYNEQFF. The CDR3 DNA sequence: TGCGCCAGCAGCGTTCTGGGCGGGGCCTCCTACAATGAGCAGTTCTTC. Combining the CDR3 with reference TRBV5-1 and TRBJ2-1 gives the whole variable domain KAGVTQTPRYLIKTRGQQVTLSCSPISGHRSVSWYQQTPGQGLQFLFEYFSETQRNKGNFPGRFSGRQFSNSRSEMNVSTLELGDSALYLCASSVLGGASYNEQFFGPGTRLTVL.

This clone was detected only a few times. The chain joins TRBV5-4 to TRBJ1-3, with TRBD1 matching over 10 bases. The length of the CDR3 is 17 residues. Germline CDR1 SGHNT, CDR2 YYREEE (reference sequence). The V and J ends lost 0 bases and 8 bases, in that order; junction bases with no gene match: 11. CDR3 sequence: CASSLVFGTGVSHTIYF. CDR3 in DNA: TGTGCCAGCAGCTTGGTATTCGGGACAGGGGTTTCCCACACCATATATTTT.

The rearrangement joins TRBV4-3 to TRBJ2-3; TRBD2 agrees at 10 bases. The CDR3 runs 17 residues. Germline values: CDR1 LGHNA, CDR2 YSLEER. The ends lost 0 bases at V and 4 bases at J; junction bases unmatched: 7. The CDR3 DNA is TGCGCCAGCAGCCAAGATCAAGCGGGGGGGCTGGCAGATACGCAGTATTTT. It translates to CASSQDQAGGLADTQYF.

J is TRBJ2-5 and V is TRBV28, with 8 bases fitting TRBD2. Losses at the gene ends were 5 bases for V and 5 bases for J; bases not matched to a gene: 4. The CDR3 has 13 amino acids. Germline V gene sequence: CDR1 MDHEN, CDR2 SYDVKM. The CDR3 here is CASSSGGVETQYF. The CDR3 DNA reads TGTGCCAGCAGTAGCGGGGGTGTGGAGACCCAGTACTTC.

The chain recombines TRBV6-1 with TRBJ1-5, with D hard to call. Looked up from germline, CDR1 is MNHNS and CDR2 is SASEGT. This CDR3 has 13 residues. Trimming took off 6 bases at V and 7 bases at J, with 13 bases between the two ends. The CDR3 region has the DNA TGTGCCAGCAGATATAACACCCTCCAGCCCCAGCATTTT. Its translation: CASRYNTLQPQHF.

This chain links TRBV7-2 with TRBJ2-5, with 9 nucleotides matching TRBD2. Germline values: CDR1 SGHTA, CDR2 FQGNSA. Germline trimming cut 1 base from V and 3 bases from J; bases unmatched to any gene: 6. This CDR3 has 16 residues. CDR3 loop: CASSLGLAGTKETQYF. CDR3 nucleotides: TGTGCCAGCAGCTTAGGGCTAGCGGGGACAAAAGAGACCCAGTACTTC.

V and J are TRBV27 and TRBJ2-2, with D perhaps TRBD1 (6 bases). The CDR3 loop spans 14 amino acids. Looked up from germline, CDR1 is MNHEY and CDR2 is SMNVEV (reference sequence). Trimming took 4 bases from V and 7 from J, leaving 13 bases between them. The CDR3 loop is CASSSDRWSGELFF. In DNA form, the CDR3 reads TGTGCCAGCAGTTCAGACAGGTGGAGCGGGGAGCTGTTTTTT.

CDR3 in DNA: TGTGCCAGCAGCCACAGGGGAGGCTATGGCTACACCTTC. This encodes CASSHRGGYGYTF. The V call is TRBV2, the J call TRBJ1-2; TRBD1 agrees at 7 bases. The CDR3 is 13 amino acids. Per germline, CDR1 SNHLY and CDR2 FYNNEI. Losses at the gene ends were 6 bases for V and 4 bases for J; bases not matched to a gene: 5.

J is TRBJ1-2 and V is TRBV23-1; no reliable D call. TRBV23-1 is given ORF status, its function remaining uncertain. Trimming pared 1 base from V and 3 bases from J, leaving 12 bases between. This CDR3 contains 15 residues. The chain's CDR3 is CASSQFRPRDYGYTF. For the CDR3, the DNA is TGCGCCAGCAGTCAATTTCGCCCTCGGGACTATGGCTACACCTTC.

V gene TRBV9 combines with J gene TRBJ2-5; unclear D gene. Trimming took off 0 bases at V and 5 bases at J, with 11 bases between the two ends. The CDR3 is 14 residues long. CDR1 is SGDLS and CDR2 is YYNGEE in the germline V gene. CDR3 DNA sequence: TGTGCCAGCAGCGTAGAGGCTAGTACCGAGACCCAGTACTTC. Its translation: CASSVEASTETQYF. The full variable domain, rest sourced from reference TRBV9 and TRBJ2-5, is DSGVTQTPKHLITATGQRVTLRCSPRSGDLSVYWYQQSLDQGLQFLIQYYNGEERAKGNILERFSAQQFPDLHSELNLSSLELGDSALYFCASSVEASTETQYFGPGTRLLVL.

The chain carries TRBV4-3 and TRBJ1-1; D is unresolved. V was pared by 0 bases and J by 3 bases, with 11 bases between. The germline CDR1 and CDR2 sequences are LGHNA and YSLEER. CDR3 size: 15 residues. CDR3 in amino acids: CASSQDSRPDTEAFF. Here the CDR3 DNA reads TGCGCCAGCAGCCAAGATTCCAGGCCCGACACTGAAGCTTTCTTT.

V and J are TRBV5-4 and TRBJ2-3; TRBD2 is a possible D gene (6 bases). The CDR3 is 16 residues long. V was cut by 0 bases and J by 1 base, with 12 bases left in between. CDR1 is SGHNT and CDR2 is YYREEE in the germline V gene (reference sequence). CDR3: CASSLARGMGTDTQYF. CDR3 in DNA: TGTGCCAGCAGCTTGGCCCGGGGGATGGGCACAGATACGCAGTATTTT.